Below are 15 T cell receptor beta chains sequenced from a single sample in a study of T cells in Graves' hyperthyroidism and ophthalmopathy. TCR beta CDR3 regions were amplified from RNA transcripts. Primed by the HTBI set, a first-round RT-PCR was run on the TCR CDR3. TCRdb redid the calling of the multiplex PCR reads with MiXCR, one entry per CDR3 protein. The data show 550,000 to 800,000 distinct CDR3 sequences, 17% seen once. Sequencing input: blood. Source of these receptors: a man between 50 and 59 years old with Graves' hyperthyroidism.

The rearrangement joins TRBV5-1 to TRBJ2-1; 11 nucleotides line up with TRBD2. Germline-derived CDR1 and CDR2 are SGHRS and YFSETQ. With 2 bases clipped from V and 10 bases from J, the junction kept 8 bases outside the gene matches. The CDR3 is made up of 15 amino acids. CDR3 sequence (DNA): TGCGCCAGCAGCTTCCTAGCGGGGGGTGCGAGAGAGCAGTTCTTC. As protein: CASSFLAGGAREQFF.

This clonotype appeared many times. This chain connects TRBV5-5 to TRBJ1-6; D unresolved. This CDR3 contains 12 residues. Between the trimmed V and J ends, which lost 2 bases and 9 bases, there was a span of 6 bases. CDR1 SGHKS and CDR2 YYEKEE come from the germline V gene (reference sequence). CDR3 loop: CASSLKVSPLHF. The DNA for the CDR3 is TGTGCCAGCAGCTTAAAGGTTTCACCCCTCCACTTT.

The rearrangement links TRBV19 to TRBJ1-3; no firm D call. CDR1 is LNHDA and CDR2 is SQIVND in the germline V gene (reference sequence). V was clipped by 5 bases and J by 0 bases, with 14 bases between them. The CDR3 covers 16 residues. The chain's CDR3 is CASSERVIDSGNTIYF. CDR3 DNA sequence: TGTGCCAGTAGTGAACGGGTCATCGACTCTGGAAACACCATATATTTT.

At least ten counts were recorded for this clonotype. V gene TRBV18 combines with J gene TRBJ2-2; 7 positions match TRBD1. Germline CDR1 and CDR2: KGHSH and LQKENI. This CDR3 has 16 residues. The junction had 7 bases not matched to a gene; V was cut back by 4 bases and J by 2 bases. As DNA, the CDR3 is TGTGCCAGCTCACGCCAAGGGGGCACCAACACCGGGGAGCTGTTTTTT. This sequence encodes CASSRQGGTNTGELFF.

This clonotype has just a few counts. V gene TRBV18 combines with J gene TRBJ2-5, with 10 bases matching TRBD1. The ends lost 7 bases at V and 5 bases at J; junction bases unmatched: 7. Germline V gene data show CDR1 as KGHSH and CDR2 as LQKENI. The CDR3 has 14 amino acids. CDR3 coding DNA: TGTGCCAGCTTCGGACAGGGGGATCTGGAGACCCAGTACTTC. It specifies CASFGQGDLETQYF. The whole variable domain, remainder taken from reference TRBV18 and TRBJ2-5, is NAGVMQNPRHLVRRRGQEARLRCSPMKGHSHVYWYRQLPEEGLKFMVYLQKENIIDESGMPKERFSAEFPKEGPSILRIQQVVRGDSAAYFCASFGQGDLETQYFGPGTRLLVL.

The genes are TRBV27 and TRBJ1-5; no firm D call. The CDR3 has 13 amino acids. V was pared by 2 bases and J by 5 bases, with 7 bases between. Looked up from germline, CDR1 is MNHEY and CDR2 is SMNVEV (reference sequence). CDR3 nucleotide sequence: TGTGCCAGCAGTTTAGGGTGGGATCAGCCCCAGCATTTT. Translation: CASSLGWDQPQHF.

The genes are TRBV7-2 and TRBJ1-3; a possible D gene is TRBD1 (6 bases). V lost 3 bases and J lost 5, with 11 bases in between. From germline, CDR1 is SGHTA and CDR2 FQGNSA. This CDR3 comprises 14 residues. As DNA, the CDR3 is TGTGCCAGCAGCTTTCAGGGGTTGAGAAACACCATATATTTT. Translation: CASSFQGLRNTIYF.

Only a few counts were recorded for this clonotype. A much more abundant neighbour one base away suggests this may be a read error. This rearrangement joins TRBV2 to TRBJ1-1, with D possibly matching TRBD1 (6 bases). Germline-derived CDR1 and CDR2 are SNHLY and FYNNEI. CDR3 size: 12 residues. Here the CDR3 DNA reads TGTGCCAGCCCGGGGGGGGACACTGAAGTTTTCTTT. Residues: CASPGGDTEVFF.

This clonotype was found many times. The gene calls are TRBV12-3 or TRBV12-4 and TRBJ2-2; D gene ambiguous. The ends were cut back, 3 bases at V and 2 bases at J, with 7 bases in the middle. The CDR3 runs to 14 residues. The CDR3 coding sequence is TGTGCCAGCAGTTTCCTGGCCAACACCGGGGAGCTGTTTTTT. It yields the protein CASSFLANTGELFF.

Many counts were recorded for this clonotype. This sequence joins TRBV27 and TRBJ2-7; 11 positions match TRBD2. The CDR3 length is 15 residues. The germline gives CDR1 MNHEY, CDR2 SMNVEV (reference sequence). Trimming cost V 3 bases and J 6 bases; bases outside gene matches: 7. The CDR3 DNA reads TGTGCCAGCAGTTTTATAGCGGGAGGGCCAATCGAGCAGTACTTC. Translation: CASSFIAGGPIEQYF.

This clonotype was detected only a few times. The gene calls are TRBV6-1 and TRBJ2-7; D is ambiguous. There are 15 residues in the CDR3. From germline, CDR1 is MNHNS and CDR2 SASEGT. Trimming stripped 6 bases from V and 2 bases from J, with 17 bases between. The CDR3: CASRRHLIRTYEQYF. In DNA form, the CDR3 reads TGTGCCAGCAGACGACACCTAATAAGGACCTACGAGCAGTACTTC.

Ten or more counts support this clonotype. V usage is TRBV12-3 or TRBV12-4 and J usage is TRBJ2-2; unclear D gene. V lost 3 bases to trimming and J lost 13 bases, with 15 bases between them. The CDR3 spans 13 residues. In nucleotides, the CDR3 is TGTGCCAGCAGTTTTAAAGACACCCTCGGGCTGTTTTTT. Its translation is CASSFKDTLGLFF.

The chain recombines TRBV9 with TRBJ2-1; 13 bases map to TRBD2. The CDR3 is 15 amino acids. After removal of 3 bases from V and 6 bases from J, the junction contained 3 bases not matched to a gene. Per the germline V gene, CDR1 is SGDLS and CDR2 is YYNGEE. CDR3 region: CASSEGLAGANEQFF. In DNA form, the CDR3 reads TGTGCCAGCAGCGAAGGACTAGCGGGAGCCAATGAGCAGTTCTTC.

Many counts were recorded for this clonotype. The V gene is TRBV19, the J gene TRBJ2-7, with D perhaps matching TRBD2 (6 bases). This CDR3 region has 15 residues. Per germline, CDR1 LNHDA and CDR2 SQIVND (reference sequence). Between the trimmed V and J ends, which lost 5 bases and 2 bases, there was a span of 16 bases. The CDR3 coding sequence is TGTGCCAGTAGTGGTGGACTAATTGAGCCCTACGAGCAGTACTTC. This encodes CASSGGLIEPYEQYF.

This clonotype was recorded many times. The chain uses TRBV27 and TRBJ2-1; 14 positions agree with TRBD2. Per the germline V gene, CDR1 is MNHEY and CDR2 is SMNVEV (reference sequence). The junction had 10 bases not matched to a gene; V was cut back by 9 bases and J by 9 bases. This CDR3 comprises 15 residues. The CDR3 nucleotides read TGTGCCAGTAGACCGGGACTAGCGGGAGAGGGTGAGCAGTTCTTC. Its protein is CASRPGLAGEGEQFF.